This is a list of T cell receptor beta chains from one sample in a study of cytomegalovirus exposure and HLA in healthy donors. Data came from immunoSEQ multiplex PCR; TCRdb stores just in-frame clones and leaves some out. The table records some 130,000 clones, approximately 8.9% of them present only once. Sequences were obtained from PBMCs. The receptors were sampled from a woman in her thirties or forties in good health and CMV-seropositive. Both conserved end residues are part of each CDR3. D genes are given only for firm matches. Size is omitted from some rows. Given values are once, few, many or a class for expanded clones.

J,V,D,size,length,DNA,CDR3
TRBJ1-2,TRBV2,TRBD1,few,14,TGTGCCAGCAGTCCCGGGACAGGAAACTATGGCTACACCTTC,CASSPGTGNYGYTF
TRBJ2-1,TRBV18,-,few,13,TGTGCCAGCTCACCTGCAGGGAGGCATGAGCAGTTCTTC,CASSPAGRHEQFF
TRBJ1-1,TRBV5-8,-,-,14,TGTGCCAGCAGCCCGTTGGGCCGAGGGACTGAAGCTTTCTTT,CASSPLGRGTEAFF
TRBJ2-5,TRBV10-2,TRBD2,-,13,TGCGCCTCGTCTCGTGGGGGAGGGGAGACCCAGTACTTC,CASSRGGGETQYF
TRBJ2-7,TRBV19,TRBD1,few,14,TGTGCCAGTAGTCCGTCCTGGACAGGGAACGAGCAGTACTTC,CASSPSWTGNEQYF
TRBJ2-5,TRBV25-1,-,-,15,TGTGCCAGCAGTGAATATGGGGCAGGGCAAGAGACCCAGTACTTC,CASSEYGAGQETQYF
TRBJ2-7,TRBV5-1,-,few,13,TGCGCCAGCAGCACCGGGTCATCCTACGAGCAGTACTTC,CASSTGSSYEQYF
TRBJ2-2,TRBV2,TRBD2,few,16,TGTGCCAGCAGTGGACTAGCGGGGTCGAAAACCGGGGAGCTGTTTTTT,CASSGLAGSKTGELFF
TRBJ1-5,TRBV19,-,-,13,TGTGCCAGTGGAGAAGGTAGGAATCAGCCCCAGCATTTT,CASGEGRNQPQHF
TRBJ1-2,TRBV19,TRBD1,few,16,TGTGCCAGTAGTACAATAGGGACAGGACAGAACTATGGCTACACCTTC,CASSTIGTGQNYGYTF
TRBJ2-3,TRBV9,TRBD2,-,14,TGTGCCAGCAGCGTCAGCGGGGGTGCAGATACGCAGTATTTT,CASSVSGGADTQYF
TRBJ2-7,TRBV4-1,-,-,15,TGCGCCAGCAGCCAAGATTTCGGGGGTTCGGACGAGCAGTACTTC,CASSQDFGGSDEQYF
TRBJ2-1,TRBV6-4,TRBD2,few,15,TGTGCCAGCAGAGAGCGGGGGGGGCCCCACAATGAGCAGTTCTTC,CASRERGGPHNEQFF
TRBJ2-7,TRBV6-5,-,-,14,TGTGCCAGCAGTGACTCCCGGGACAACTACGAGCAGTACTTC,CASSDSRDNYEQYF
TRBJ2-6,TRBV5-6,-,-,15,TGTGCCAGCAGCTTTCGGGGAGCTGGGGCCAACGTCCTGACTTTC,CASSFRGAGANVLTF
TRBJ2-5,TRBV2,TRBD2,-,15,TGTGCCAGCTCCGAGGATCTAGCGGGGGAAGAGACCCAGTACTTC,CASSEDLAGEETQYF
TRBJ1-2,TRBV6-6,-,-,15,TGTGCCAGCAGTTACTCGCAGGGAGGGATGTATGGCTACACCTTC,CASSYSQGGMYGYTF